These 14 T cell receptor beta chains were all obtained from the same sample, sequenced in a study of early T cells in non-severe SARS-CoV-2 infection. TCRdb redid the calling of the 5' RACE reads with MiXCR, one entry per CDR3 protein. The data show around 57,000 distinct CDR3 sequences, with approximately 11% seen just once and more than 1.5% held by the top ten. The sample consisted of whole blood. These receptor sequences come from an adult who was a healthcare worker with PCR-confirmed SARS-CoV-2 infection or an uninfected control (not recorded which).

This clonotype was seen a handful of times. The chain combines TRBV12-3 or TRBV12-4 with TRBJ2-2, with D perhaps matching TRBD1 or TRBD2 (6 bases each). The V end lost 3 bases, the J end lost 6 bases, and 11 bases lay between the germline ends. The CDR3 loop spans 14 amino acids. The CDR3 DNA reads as TGTGCCAGCAGTTTGGGGGGCGCGGCCGGGGAGCTGTTTTTT. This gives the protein CASSLGGAAGELFF.

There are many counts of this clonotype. The CDR3 DNA reads TGTGCCAGCAGAGGCCGGAGGAAGACCCAGTACTTC. It codes for CASRGRRKTQYF. The chain links TRBV7-8 to TRBJ2-5, with a tentative D call TRBD2 (5 bases). The CDR3 is 12 residues long. V was clipped by 6 bases and J by 6 bases, with 11 bases between them. Germline-derived CDR1 and CDR2 are SGHVS and FQNEAQ.

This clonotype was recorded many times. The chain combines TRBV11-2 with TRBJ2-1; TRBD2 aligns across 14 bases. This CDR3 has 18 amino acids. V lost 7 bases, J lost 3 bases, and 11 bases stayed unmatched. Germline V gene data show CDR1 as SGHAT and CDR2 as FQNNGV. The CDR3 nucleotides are TGTGCCAGCACCAAAAGGACTAGCGGGGGGTCAAGCTACAATGAGCAGTTCTTC. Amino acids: CASTKRTSGGSSYNEQFF.

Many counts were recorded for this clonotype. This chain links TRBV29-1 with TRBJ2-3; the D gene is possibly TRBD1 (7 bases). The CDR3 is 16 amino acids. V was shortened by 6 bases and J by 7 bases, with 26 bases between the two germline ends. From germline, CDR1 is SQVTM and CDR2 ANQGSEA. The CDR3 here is CSVDGRRGLTRNTQYF. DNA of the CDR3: TGCAGCGTCGATGGGAGGAGGGGGCTTACTCGAAATACGCAGTATTTT.

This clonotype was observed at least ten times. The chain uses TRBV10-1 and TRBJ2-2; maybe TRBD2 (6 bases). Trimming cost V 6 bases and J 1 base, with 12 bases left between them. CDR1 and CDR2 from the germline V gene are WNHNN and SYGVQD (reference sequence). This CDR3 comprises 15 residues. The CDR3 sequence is CASSRRAGNTGELFF. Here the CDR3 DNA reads TGCGCCAGCAGCCGGAGGGCCGGGAACACCGGGGAGCTGTTTTTT.

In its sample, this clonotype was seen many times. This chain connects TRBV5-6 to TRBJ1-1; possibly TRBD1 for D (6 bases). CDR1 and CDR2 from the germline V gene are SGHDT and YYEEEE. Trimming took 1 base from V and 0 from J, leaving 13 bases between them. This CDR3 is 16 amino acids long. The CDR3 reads CASSLWVQGMNTEAFF. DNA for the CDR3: TGTGCCAGCAGCTTGTGGGTACAGGGCATGAACACTGAAGCTTTCTTT. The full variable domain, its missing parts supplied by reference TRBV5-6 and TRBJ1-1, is DAGVTQSPTHLIKTRGQQVTLRCSPKSGHDTVSWYQQALGQGPQFIFQYYEEEERQRGNFPDRFSGHQFPNYSSELNVNALLLGDSALYLCASSLWVQGMNTEAFFGQGTRLTVV.

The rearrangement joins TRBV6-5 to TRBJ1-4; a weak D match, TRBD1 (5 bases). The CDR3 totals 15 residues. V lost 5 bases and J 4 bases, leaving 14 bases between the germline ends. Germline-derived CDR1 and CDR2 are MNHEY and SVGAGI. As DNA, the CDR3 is TGTGCCAGCAGTCGCCAGGTGCAGGGTAATGAAAAACTGTTTTTT. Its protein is CASSRQVQGNEKLFF.

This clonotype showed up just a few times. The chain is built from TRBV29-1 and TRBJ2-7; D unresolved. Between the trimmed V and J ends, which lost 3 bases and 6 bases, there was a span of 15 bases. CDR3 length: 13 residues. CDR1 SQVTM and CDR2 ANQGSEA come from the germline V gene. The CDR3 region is CSVDVGREREQYF. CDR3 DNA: TGCAGCGTTGATGTGGGCCGCGAGCGCGAGCAGTACTTC.

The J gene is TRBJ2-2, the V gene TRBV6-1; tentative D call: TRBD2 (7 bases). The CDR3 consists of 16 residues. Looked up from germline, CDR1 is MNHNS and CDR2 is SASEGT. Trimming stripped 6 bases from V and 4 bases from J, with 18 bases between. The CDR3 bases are TGTGCCAGCAGCCTACTAGGGGGGGGTGGCACCGGGGAGCTGTTTTTT. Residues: CASSLLGGGGTGELFF.

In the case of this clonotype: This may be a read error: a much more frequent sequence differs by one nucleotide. Here the CDR3 reads CASSSPGHSSRGSLDTQYF. CDR3 bases: TGTGCCAGCAGTTCTCCGGGACACAGTAGCCGTGGTTCTCTGGATACGCAGTATTTT. V and J are TRBV6-2 or TRBV6-3 and TRBJ2-3, with D tentatively TRBD1 (6 bases). Germline loops: CDR1 MNHEY, CDR2 SVGEGT. The CDR3 is made up of 19 amino acids. V was trimmed by 4 bases and J by 6 bases, leaving 29 bases between them.

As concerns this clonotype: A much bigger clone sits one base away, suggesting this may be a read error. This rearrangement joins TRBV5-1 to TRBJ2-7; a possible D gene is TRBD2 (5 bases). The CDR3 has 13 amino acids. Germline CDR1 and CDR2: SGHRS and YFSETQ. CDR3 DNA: TGCGCCAGGAGCTTGGGAGAGATCTACGAGCAGTACTTC. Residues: CARSLGEIYEQYF.

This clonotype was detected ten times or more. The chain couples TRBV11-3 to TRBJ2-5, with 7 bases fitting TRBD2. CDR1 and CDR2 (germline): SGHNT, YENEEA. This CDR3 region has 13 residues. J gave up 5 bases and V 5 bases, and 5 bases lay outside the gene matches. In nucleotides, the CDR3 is TGTGCCAGCAGCGGTACTAGCGACGAGACCCAGTACTTC. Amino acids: CASSGTSDETQYF.

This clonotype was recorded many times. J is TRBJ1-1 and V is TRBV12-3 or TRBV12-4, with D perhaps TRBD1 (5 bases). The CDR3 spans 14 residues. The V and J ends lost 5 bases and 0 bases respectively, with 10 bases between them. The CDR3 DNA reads TGTGCCAGCAGTATCCGACAGATGAACACTGAAGCTTTCTTT. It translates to CASSIRQMNTEAFF.

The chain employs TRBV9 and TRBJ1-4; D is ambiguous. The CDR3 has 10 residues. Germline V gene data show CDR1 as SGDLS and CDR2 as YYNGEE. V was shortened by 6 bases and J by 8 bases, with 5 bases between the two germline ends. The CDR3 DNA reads TGTGCCAGCATTATAGAAAAACTGTTTTTT. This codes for CASIIEKLFF. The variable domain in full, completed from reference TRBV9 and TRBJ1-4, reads DSGVTQTPKHLITATGQRVTLRCSPRSGDLSVYWYQQSLDQGLQFLIQYYNGEERAKGNILERFSAQQFPDLHSELNLSSLELGDSALYFCASIIEKLFFGSGTQLSVL.